This is a list of T cell receptor beta chains from one sample in a study of regulatory T cells in long-lasting Graves disease. Using its own MiXCR run on the multiplex PCR reads, TCRdb lists one record per CDR3 protein. The table records a few hundred thousand distinct CDR3 sequences, 15% of them present only once. This sample also appeared in a second study, on T cells in Graves' hyperthyroidism and ophthalmopathy.

This specimen was peripheral blood mononuclear cells (PBMCs), taken at new diagnosis, from a patient treated with antithyroid drugs. The receptors here all came from a woman aged 40 to 50 with Graves disease. CDR3s include the opening cysteine and the closing phenylalanine or tryptophan. The D gene is left open where the match is weak. Some rows mark clone size as missing; the rest say once, few, many or name a class of expanded clone.

j_gene | abundance | v_gene | d_gene | CDR3nt | CDR3aa
TRBJ1-1 | many | TRBV3-1 | . | TGTGCCAGCAGCCAAGGCGGGGGAAGGGGAGCTTTCTTT | CASSQGGGRGAFF
TRBJ1-4 | many | TRBV11-2 | . | TGTGCCAGCAGCCTCAACTCCCGAACGGAAGAACTGTTTTTT | CASSLNSRTEELFF
TRBJ1-1 | many | TRBV7-9 | . | TGTGCCAGCAGCCCAAGTGGTGTGGGGAGACCCAACACTGAAGCTTTCTTT | CASSPSGVGRPNTEAFF
TRBJ1-6 | many | TRBV12-3/TRBV12-4 | TRBD1 | TGTGCCAGCAGTCCCGGGACAGGGGTATATTCACCCCTCCACTTT | CASSPGTGVYSPLHF
TRBJ1-6 | many | TRBV10-3 | TRBD1 | TGTGCCATCAGCGAAGACAGGGCGAGAGATTCACCCCTCCACTTT | CAISEDRARDSPLHF
TRBJ1-4 | few | TRBV5-4 | TRBD1 | TGTGCCAGCAGCCCACGGACAGGGGCGAATGAAAAACTGTTTTTT | CASSPRTGANEKLFF
TRBJ2-1 | many | TRBV20-1 | TRBD2 | TGCAGTGCTAGAAAGCTAGCGGGAGTTGCCAATGAGCAGTTCTTC | CSARKLAGVANEQFF
TRBJ2-7 | many | TRBV7-6 | TRBD2 | TGTGCCAGCAGCAAAGAGCGGGACGGAAAATACGAGCAGTACTTC | CASSKERDGKYEQYF
TRBJ2-7 | . | TRBV6-1 | . | TGTGCCAGCGGACAATCCGACAGAGGAAACTACGAGCAGTACTTC | CASGQSDRGNYEQYF
TRBJ1-2 | many | TRBV2 | . | TGTGCCAGCAGTCCCGGCGGAGCACTGCAGGGCTACACCTTC | CASSPGGALQGYTF
TRBJ1-5 | . | TRBV18 | TRBD1 | TGTGCCAGCTCACCCCAGGGACAGAGCAATCAGCCCCAGCATTTT | CASSPQGQSNQPQHF
TRBJ1-6 | . | TRBV19 | . | TGTGCCAGTAGTACAGGACCATTAGACTCACCCCTCCACTTT | CASSTGPLDSPLHF
TRBJ2-3 | few | TRBV30 | . | TGTGCCTGGCAACCTCGGGGGGCCGGCACAGATACGCAGTATTTT | CAWQPRGAGTDTQYF
TRBJ2-5 | . | TRBV10-3 | TRBD2 | TGTGCCATCGCCCGGGACTACCCTCAAGAGACCCAGTACTTC | CAIARDYPQETQYF
TRBJ2-1 | many | TRBV11-3 | TRBD2 | TGTGCCAGCAGCCCCCGGACTAGCGGATACTACAATGAGCAGTTCTTC | CASSPRTSGYYNEQFF
TRBJ2-7 | many | TRBV5-4 | . | TGTGCCAGCAGCCAAAAAGGACCCTCCTACGAGCAGTACTTC | CASSQKGPSYEQYF
TRBJ2-1 | . | TRBV5-1 | TRBD2 | TGCGCCAGCAGCTTGGGTCCTAGCGGGAGACCCCCCAATGAGCAGTTCTTC | CASSLGPSGRPPNEQFF
TRBJ2-1 | . | TRBV25-1 | TRBD2 | TGTGCCAGCAGTGTGGTAAGCGGGAGGGGCAATGAGCAGTTCTTC | CASSVVSGRGNEQFF
TRBJ2-7 | few | TRBV24-1 | . | TGTGCCACCAGTGATGGGGACACAGGCGATGAGCAGTACTTC | CATSDGDTGDEQYF
TRBJ1-1 | many | TRBV29-1 | TRBD1 | TGCAGCGTTGGGGACAGGTCTGAAGCTTTCTTT | CSVGDRSEAFF
TRBJ2-1 | . | TRBV28 | . | TGTGCCAGCAGTTCATTCGGGAGTCCCCTCAGCAATGAGCAGTTCTTC | CASSSFGSPLSNEQFF
TRBJ2-1 | many | TRBV11-2 | TRBD2 | TGTGCCAGCAGCTTAGGGGGGACTAACCGATACAATGAGCAGTTCTTC | CASSLGGTNRYNEQFF
TRBJ1-5 | . | TRBV20-1 | . | TGCAGTGCTAGAGCGACAGGTTGGCATAGCAATCAGCCCCAGCATTTT | CSARATGWHSNQPQHF
TRBJ2-1 | . | TRBV20-1 | TRBD2 | TGCAGTGCGACGGGGACTAGCGGGAGTAGCGCCTACTATGAGCAGTTCTTC | CSATGTSGSSAYYEQFF
TRBJ1-1 | many | TRBV24-1 | . | TGTGCCACCAGTGATGGAAGGATGGGGTACACTGAAGCTTTCTTT | CATSDGRMGYTEAFF
TRBJ2-7 | few | TRBV19 | TRBD1 | TGTGCCAGTAGTCCAGACAGGGACGCCTACGAGCAGTACTTC | CASSPDRDAYEQYF
TRBJ2-7 | many | TRBV28 | . | TGTGCCAGCAGTTATGCGCGTAGCTACGAGCAGTACTTC | CASSYARSYEQYF
TRBJ2-3 | many | TRBV27 | TRBD2 | TGTGCCAGCGCCCGGGGGGGGGCAGATACGCAGTATTTT | CASARGGADTQYF
TRBJ1-6 | many | TRBV12-3/TRBV12-4 | . | TGTGCCAGCAGTTTTTCCGGGGAGAATTCACCCCTCCACTTT | CASSFSGENSPLHF
TRBJ2-7 | . | TRBV29-1 | TRBD1 | TGCAGCTTCCGGACAGGATGGAGCTCCTACGAGCAGTACTTC | CSFRTGWSSYEQYF
TRBJ2-1 | once | TRBV20-1 | TRBD2 | TGCAGTGCTAGAGAACTTACCCCCGATAGCGGGAGCTACAATGAGCAGTTCTTC | CSARELTPDSGSYNEQFF
TRBJ2-7 | many | TRBV10-2 | . | TGCGCCAGCAGTGAGTCGAGCCGCCGGATAGGGGAGCAGTACTTC | CASSESSRRIGEQYF
TRBJ2-7 | many | TRBV20-1 | . | TGCAGTGCTAGGACTACCTACGAGCAGTACTTC | CSARTTYEQYF
TRBJ2-7 | many | TRBV18 | TRBD1 | TGTGCCAGCTCACCACTAAATTTGGACAGGGGACGCGAGCAGTACTTC | CASSPLNLDRGREQYF
TRBJ2-7 | many | TRBV11-3 | . | TGTGCCAGCAGCCCTCGTTTAGGACTTGCCTACGAGCAGTACTTC | CASSPRLGLAYEQYF
TRBJ1-1 | . | TRBV19 | . | TGTGCCAGTAGTATATTTGAGAGACCGAACACTGAAGCTTTCTTT | CASSIFERPNTEAFF
TRBJ2-3 | . | TRBV14 | TRBD1 | TGTGCCAGCAGCCAGTTACAGGGGGATACGCAGTATTTT | CASSQLQGDTQYF
TRBJ2-6 | many | TRBV10-2 | . | TGCGCCAGCAGTGAAATGGCTGGGGCCAACGTCCTGACTTTC | CASSEMAGANVLTF
TRBJ1-1 | many | TRBV7-2 | . | TGTGCCAGCAGCCCAGCGGGGGGGTTGGCCACTGAAGCTTTCTTT | CASSPAGGLATEAFF
TRBJ2-1 | many | TRBV9 | . | TGTGCCAGCAGCGTAGACTCCAGGGACGGAAGCTCCTACAATGAGCAGTTCTTC | CASSVDSRDGSSYNEQFF
TRBJ2-5 | many | TRBV5-1 | TRBD2 | TGCGCCAGCATAGACGGACTAGCGGAGACCCAGTACTTC | CASIDGLAETQYF
TRBJ2-3 | few | TRBV27 | TRBD2 | TGTGCCAGCAGGGGACTAGCGGGAGGAAAGACAGATACGCAGTATTTT | CASRGLAGGKTDTQYF
TRBJ2-7 | . | TRBV18 | TRBD1 | TGTGCCAGCTCCAACCTGTCCCCAGCTGGACAGGGGATAAACGAGCAGTACTTC | CASSNLSPAGQGINEQYF
TRBJ2-7 | few | TRBV13 | . | TGTGCCAGCAGCTCCAGCGGCCCCAGGGTCTACGAGCAGTACTTC | CASSSSGPRVYEQYF
TRBJ2-7 | . | TRBV28 | TRBD2 | TGTGCCAGCAGTTTCACTAGCGGGGGGCTCTTGGAGCAGTACTTC | CASSFTSGGLLEQYF
TRBJ1-5 | few | TRBV28 | . | TGTGCCAGCAATATACGCTACAATGAGCCCCAGCATTTT | CASNIRYNEPQHF